This T cell receptor (beta chain) was sequenced for a study of blood T cell repertoires in COVID-19 (dated by TCRdb to the early 2020s). A note on the overall study: Samples from collaborators originated in the United States, Italy and Spain and spanned both the acute and convalescent phases of COVID-19. The samples were drawn from two sources: the first 160 participants of the ongoing ImmuneRACE study, and fewer than 1,500 subjects contributed by 6 global collaborators. A de-identified subject ID, COVID-19 status, age in years and sex were almost always included in the sample metadata. The repertoires were released in a freely available public database intended as a resource for research on the immune response to SARS-CoV-2. The prospective study material was composed of cDNA or gDNA derived from T cells, B-cell-depleted T cells, or PBMCs. Deeply sampled blood TCRbeta repertoires from subjects exposed to, actively infected with, or recovered from COVID-19 were included in the dataset. Where HLA class I and class II types were available, the types were taken from metadata supplied by the sample provider, not from assay-based typing.

Beyond this particular receptor, the publication reports: How much clinical and demographic metadata was included differed by source and by participant, and the metadata was provided uncurated.

Note on this clone: The antigen it recognizes is unknown. Base qualities are not at hand, and no much larger clone is one base apart.

The immunoSEQ Assay, a bias-controlled multiplex PCR, was used to amplify TCRbeta CDR3 regions from genomic DNA. The authors' pipeline ran thus. Within the assay, amplification of reference gene primers was used to estimate how many nucleated cells each sample contained. To quantify the absolute abundance of each unique TCRbeta CDR3 rearrangement, sequence reads were collapsed and filtered. For each sample, productive Simpson clonality was calculated as the square root of Simpson's diversity index over productive rearrangements. TCRdb re-hosts the immuneACCESS table, in-frame sequences only. Its copies lack some clones; in the studies checked, an unresolved V gene accounts for under half of them, and the cause for the rest is not known. Clone size and V and J calls were adopted from that table, with D and trimming inferred from the DNA. The sample table contains about 59,000 clones; only one count was recorded for about nine tenths of them. The leading ten clones occupy 8.5% to 10% of the sample.

V is clipped by 1 base and J by 4 bases, and the sequence between their germline boundaries is 23 bases long. The CDR3, from cysteine to phenylalanine, totals 19 residues. The entry retains the CDR3 DNA only, 57 bases that are in frame from base 1. Via the germline V gene (reference sequence), CDR1 is LNHDA and CDR2 SQIVND. Collaborating institutions collected whole blood in K2EDTA tubes following their own protocols. Collaborator samples were shipped for TCRbeta analysis as frozen whole blood, isolated PBMCs, or DNA extracted from either sample type. This sequence uses TRBV19 and TRBJ1-3; TRBD1 might be the D gene, on 5 matching bases. Sequencing was done on a sample of peripheral blood. This TCR was sampled from a human donor in a cohort sampled during active COVID-19. The nucleotide sequence is given as TGTGCCAGTAGTATAGTCGGGGGGACCTCCGCTTTATTCGGAAACACCATATATTTT. Its protein is CASSIVGGTSALFGNTIYF.